A selection of T cell receptor beta chains follows, all from one sample in a study of tumor and adjacent non-tumor tissue in lung cancer. TCRdb processed the multiplex PCR reads anew with MiXCR; each CDR3 protein has one entry. The repertoire holds under 250,000 distinct CDR3 sequences, with roughly 70% as singletons. Specimen: lung tumor tissue. These TCRs come from a man aged 55 to 69 with non-small cell lung cancer. Both conserved end residues are part of each CDR3. D genes are given only for firm matches. Where a row states a size, it is once, few, many or the class of an expanded clone; other rows omit it.

j_gene	abundance	d_gene	v_gene	CDR3nt	CDR3aa
TRBJ2-7	-	-	TRBV20-1	TGCAGTGCCCTAGGTTCAGGGGCTATGAACGTGCAGTACTTC	CSALGSGAMNVQYF
TRBJ2-7	few	TRBD2	TRBV5-4	TGTGCCAGCAGCTTTAGCGGGGGGAGGGGGCAGTACTTC	CASSFSGGRGQYF
TRBJ2-3	-	-	TRBV20-1	TGCAGTGCTAGAGTGGTGGAATTGTCAGATATGCAGTATTTT	CSARVVELSDMQYF
TRBJ1-2	-	-	TRBV24-1	TGTGCCACCAGTGTGGCACAGGAATCCTATGGCTACACCTTC	CATSVAQESYGYTF
TRBJ1-1	-	-	TRBV29-1	TGCAGCGTTGAAGTTGGGTCAGGCAACTCTGAAGCTTTCTTT	CSVEVGSGNSEAFF
TRBJ2-2	-	TRBD1	TRBV6-1	TGTGCCAGCAAGTCAGGGGGTAGCGGGGAGCTGTTTTTT	CASKSGGSGELFF
TRBJ1-5	-	-	TRBV12-3/TRBV12-4	TGTGCCAGCAGTTTTTCGGGGGGTCAGCTCCAACATTTT	CASSFSGGQLQHF
TRBJ2-5	-	TRBD1	TRBV20-1	TGCAATGCTCGTAGCAGGGGGATGATCGAGACCCAGTACTTC	CNARSRGMIETQYF
TRBJ2-1	-	-	TRBV6-6	TGTGTCAGCAGTTCCTACAATGAACAGTTCTTC	CVSSSYNEQFF
TRBJ2-2	-	TRBD1	TRBV5-1	TGCGCCAGCAACTTGGCGGGACAGGGCACCGGGGAGCTGTTTTTT	CASNLAGQGTGELFF
TRBJ2-1	-	-	TRBV5-6	TGTGCCAGCAGCATCCCCGAGGGGTACAATGAGCAGTTCTTC	CASSIPEGYNEQFF
TRBJ2-1	-	TRBD2	TRBV12-3/TRBV12-4	TGTGCCAGCAGCCCCTTGGCGGGAGCCCACTACAATGAACAGCTCTTC	CASSPLAGAHYNEQLF
TRBJ2-1	-	-	TRBV29-1	TGCAGTGTTGATACAGGAGCGGGCTACTACAATGAGCAGTTCTTC	CSVDTGAGYYNEQFF
TRBJ2-5	many	TRBD1	TRBV29-1	TGCAGCGCCCCGACAGGGCTTGGGGAGACCCAGTACTTC	CSAPTGLGETQYF
TRBJ2-5	-	-	TRBV11-2	TGTGCCAGTAGCTCTACAGGTGATGAGACCCAGTACTTC	CASSSTGDETQYF
TRBJ2-5	-	-	TRBV6-5	TGTGCCAGCAGCCACCGGAGGTTTCAAGAGACCCAGTACTTC	CASSHRRFQETQYF
TRBJ2-1	-	-	TRBV11-2	TGTGCCAGTAGCCCACAGTCTAGGAGCTCCCACAATGAGCAGTTCTTC	CASSPQSRSSHNEQFF
TRBJ2-5	-	-	TRBV20-1	TGCAGTGCTAGATGGGGGGAGCAAGAGACCCAGTACTTC	CSARWGEQETQYF
TRBJ2-5	once	TRBD1	TRBV11-3	TGTGCCAGCAGCCTCGAGACAGGGATTCAAGAGACCCGGTACTTC	CASSLETGIQETRYF
TRBJ2-5	few	-	TRBV20-1	TGCAGTGCTCTGGGGGCCCATGACGACCAGTACTTC	CSALGAHDDQYF
TRBJ1-1	-	-	TRBV29-1	TGCAGCGGCGGGGATAAGAGCACTGAAGCTTTCTTT	CSGGDKSTEAFF
TRBJ1-6	-	-	TRBV11-2	TGTGTCAGCAGCTTTGTAGTGTGTAATTCACCCCTCCACTTT	CVSSFVVCNSPLHF
TRBJ2-1	-	-	TRBV4-1	TGCGCCGGCAGCCAAGAAGGAGCGGGTTGCTACAATGAGCAGTTCTTC	CAGSQEGAGCYNEQFF
TRBJ2-6	-	-	TRBV6-6	TGTGCCAGCGGTTACACTAGCTCTGGGACCAACGTCCTGACTTTC	CASGYTSSGTNVLTF
TRBJ1-1	-	-	TRBV12-5	TGTGCTAATGCCCTGCCGAGGAACAGGGAAGGGTCCGGCACTGAAGCTTTCTTT	CANALPRNREGSGTEAFF
TRBJ1-1	-	-	TRBV6-6	TGTGCCAGCAGTACGGGACTGAAGAACACTGAAGCTCTCTTT	CASSTGLKNTEALF
TRBJ1-5	few	TRBD1	TRBV12-3/TRBV12-4	TGTGCCAGCGGTACGGGACAGAATTTGAATCAGCCCCAGCATTTT	CASGTGQNLNQPQHF
TRBJ2-1	few	-	TRBV5-1	TGCGCCAGCAGCTTACTAGGTTCGGCCAATGAGCAGTTCTTC	CASSLLGSANEQFF